These 17 T cell receptor beta chains were sequenced from one sample in a study of ipilimumab plus nivolumab after autologous stem cell transplantation (dated by TCRdb to about 2021). Library prep was done by the immunoSEQ multiplex PCR assay. TCRdb obtained this table from immuneACCESS and retained in-frame rearrangements with V and J assigned. These tables miss some clones; where compared with another copy, unresolved V genes account for less than half of the shortfall, and the remainder is unexplained. The sample yields some 43,000 clones; approximately 90% were counted once. Approximately 0.83% of the sample rests with the top ten. The material was PBMCs, obtained in a trial of ipilimumab plus nivolumab as post-transplant consolidation. These receptors were obtained from a male donor with multiple myeloma.

V is TRBV7-9 and J is TRBJ2-2, with no clear D. Germline CDR1 SEHNR, CDR2 FQNEAQ (reference sequence). The CDR3 runs to 13 residues. V dropped 5 bases and J dropped 5 bases, with 9 bases sitting between them. In nucleotides, the CDR3 is TGTGCCAGCAGCGCACGATTTACCGGGGAGCTGTTTTTT. Residues: CASSARFTGELFF.

The genes are TRBV27 and TRBJ2-1, with D perhaps TRBD1 (6 bases). The CDR3 runs to 15 residues. The germline V gene has CDR1 MNHEY and CDR2 SMNVEV (reference sequence). Trimming pared 3 bases from V and 3 bases from J, leaving 12 bases between. The CDR3 protein is CASSFGQTNYNEQFF. Here the CDR3 DNA reads TGTGCCAGCAGTTTCGGACAGACAAACTACAATGAGCAGTTCTTC.

The chain joins TRBV5-4 to TRBJ2-3; D ambiguous. Germline CDR1 reads SGHNT; CDR2 reads YYREEE (reference sequence). The CDR3 extends over 11 amino acids. V dropped 2 bases and J dropped 5 bases, with 3 bases sitting between them. The CDR3 is CASSLKDTQYF. The CDR3 DNA is TGTGCCAGCAGCTTAAAAGATACGCAGTATTTT.

A single count supports this clone. The J gene is TRBJ1-5, the V gene TRBV7-2; D perhaps matches TRBD1 (5 bases). V lost 5 bases, J lost 3 bases, and 14 bases lay in between. The germline V gene has CDR1 SGHTA and CDR2 FQGNSA. The CDR3 is 15 residues long. The CDR3 sequence: CASSRGGDLNQPQHF. CDR3 in DNA: TGTGCCAGCAGCCGGGGAGGGGACCTCAATCAGCCCCAGCATTTT.

As to this clone: Other DNA variants within this sample encode the same CDR3. J is TRBJ2-5 and V is TRBV5-6, with TRBD2 matching 9 bases. With 4 bases clipped from V and 7 bases from J, the junction kept 8 bases outside the gene matches. Germline assignment: CDR1 SGHDT and CDR2 YYEEEE. The CDR3 has 14 residues. The CDR3, as DNA: TGTGCCAGCAGCCTAGCTAGCGGGGCGGGGACCCAGTACTTC. Amino acids: CASSLASGAGTQYF.

V usage is TRBV6-1 and J usage is TRBJ1-3; no firm D call. V gave up 4 bases and J gave up 2 bases, with 3 bases separating them. The length of the CDR3 is 12 residues. The germline V gene has CDR1 MNHNS and CDR2 SASEGT. CDR3 region: CASSAPGNTIYF. The CDR3 nucleotides read TGTGCCAGCAGTGCCCCTGGAAACACCATATATTTT.

This clone has just one count. V usage is TRBV19 and J usage is TRBJ1-4, with D maybe TRBD1 (5 bases). Trimming shortened V by 5 bases and J by 2 bases, and 9 bases separated the two germline ends. Looked up from germline, CDR1 is LNHDA and CDR2 is SQIVND (reference sequence). This CDR3 has 14 amino acids. CDR3 sequence: CASSLAGTNEKLFF. CDR3 DNA: TGTGCCAGTAGTCTGGCAGGGACTAATGAAAAACTGTTTTTT.

The chain couples TRBV6-6 to TRBJ1-4; 9 bases are shared with TRBD1. Trimming removed 2 bases from V and 8 bases from J; junction bases left unmatched: 3. The CDR3 totals 14 residues. The germline gives CDR1 MNHNY, CDR2 SVGAGI (reference sequence). CDR3 sequence: CASSYGTGREKLFF. The CDR3 DNA sequence: TGTGCCAGCAGTTACGGGACAGGGAGAGAAAAACTGTTTTTT.

This clone was found a few times. The rearrangement links TRBV2 to TRBJ2-5; D not certain. CDR1 is SNHLY and CDR2 is FYNNEI in the germline V gene. The length of the CDR3 is 13 residues. The germline V and J ends were trimmed by 8 bases and 3 bases, with 13 bases remaining between them. CDR3 coding DNA: TGTGCCAGCCTAGGTAGGCCCAAAGAGACCCAGTACTTC. This gives the protein CASLGRPKETQYF.

V usage is TRBV5-8 and J usage is TRBJ1-2; TRBD1 aligns across 7 bases. The V gene end was trimmed by 4 bases and the J gene end by 5 bases; junction bases not matched to a gene: 8. CDR1 and CDR2 from the germline V gene are SGHTS and YDEGEE. The CDR3 is 14 amino acids. The CDR3 nucleotides read TGTGCCAGCAGCCTGGGACAGAGAGGTTATGGCTACACCTTC. Translating it yields CASSLGQRGYGYTF.

The chain combines TRBV27 with TRBJ1-2; 7 bases are shared with TRBD1. Looked up from germline, CDR1 is MNHEY and CDR2 is SMNVEV (reference sequence). The CDR3 runs 14 residues. After removal of 2 bases from V and 5 bases from J, the junction contained 5 bases not matched to a gene. The CDR3 protein is CASSLGRGGYGYTF. CDR3 nucleotide sequence: TGTGCCAGCAGTTTAGGCAGGGGGGGATATGGCTACACCTTC.

The rearrangement links TRBV5-4 to TRBJ2-3, with a tentative D call TRBD1 (6 bases). CDR1 SGHNT and CDR2 YYREEE come from the germline V gene (reference sequence). The V gene lost 6 bases and the J gene lost 5 bases, with 19 bases spanning the gap. This CDR3 has 15 residues. CDR3 nucleotide sequence: TGTGCCAGCAAAACCCAGGGGCCTCAGGGAGATACGCAGTATTTT. It is translated as CASKTQGPQGDTQYF.

The V and J genes are TRBV4-3 and TRBJ1-5; TRBD1 might be the D (6 bases). V shed 0 bases and J shed 7 bases, with 16 bases lying between them. CDR3 length: 16 residues. Germline CDR1 and CDR2: LGHNA and YSLEER. The CDR3 spells CASSQEVGAPEQPQHF. CDR3 bases: TGCGCCAGCAGCCAAGAAGTGGGGGCGCCTGAGCAGCCCCAGCATTTT.

Of note for this clone: Other DNA sequences in this specimen translate into the identical CDR3. This chain connects TRBV6-1 to TRBJ1-4; D remains ambiguous. Trimming left V 7 bases short and J 8 bases short, with 17 bases between. Germline V CDR1 and CDR2: MNHNS, SASEGT. The CDR3 runs to 14 residues. For the CDR3, the DNA is TGTGCCAGCACTGACCAGGCATCCCTGGAAAAACTGTTTTTT. Amino acid sequence: CASTDQASLEKLFF.

CDR3 sequence reads: CASRFLGQSNQPQHF. For the CDR3, the DNA is TGTGCCAGCAGATTTTTGGGACAGTCAAATCAGCCCCAGCATTTT. The chain couples TRBV27 to TRBJ1-5; 7 bases match TRBD1. The J segment lost 4 bases and the V segment lost 6 bases, leaving 9 bases of the junction unmatched. Germline values: CDR1 MNHEY, CDR2 SMNVEV (reference sequence). The CDR3 covers 15 residues.

This clone was counted a single time. This rearrangement joins TRBV11-1 to TRBJ1-4, with D uncertain. Trimming left V 5 bases short and J 4 bases short, with 11 bases between. CDR1 and CDR2 (germline): SGHAT, FQDESV (reference sequence). The length of the CDR3 is 14 residues. CDR3 bases: TGTGCCAGCAGCATCCAGGTGGATAATGAAAAACTGTTTTTT. It yields the protein CASSIQVDNEKLFF.

This clone was counted between two and nine times. This chain uses TRBV6-1 with TRBJ1-5; D possibly corresponds to TRBD1 (6 bases). The CDR3 length is 12 residues. With 6 bases removed from V and 7 bases from J, the gap between germline ends came to 10 bases. Germline CDR1 reads MNHNS; CDR2 reads SASEGT. CDR3 coding DNA: TGTGCCAGCAGCCCCGACAGGCAGCCCCAGCATTTT. Translated: CASSPDRQPQHF.